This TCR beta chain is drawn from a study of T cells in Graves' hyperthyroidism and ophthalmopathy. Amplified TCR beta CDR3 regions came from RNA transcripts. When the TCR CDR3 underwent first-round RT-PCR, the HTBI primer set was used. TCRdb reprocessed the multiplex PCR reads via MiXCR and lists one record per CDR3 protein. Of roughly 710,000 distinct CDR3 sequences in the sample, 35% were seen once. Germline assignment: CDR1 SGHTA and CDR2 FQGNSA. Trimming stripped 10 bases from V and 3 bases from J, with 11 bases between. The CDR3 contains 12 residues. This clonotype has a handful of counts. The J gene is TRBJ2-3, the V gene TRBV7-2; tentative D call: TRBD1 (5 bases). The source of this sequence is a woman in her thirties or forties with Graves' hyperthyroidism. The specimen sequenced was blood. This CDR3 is CANTGGTDTQYF. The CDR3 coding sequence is TGTGCCAATACAGGCGGAACAGATACGCAGTATTTT.